These 8 T cell receptor beta chains came from one sample sequenced in a study of blood T cell repertoires in COVID-19. Only in-frame clones appear in the TCRdb table, and some are missing; sequencing was by immunoSEQ multiplex PCR. In the table there are 100,000 or so clones, 65% to 90% of which are singletons. The sequenced sample was peripheral blood. The receptors were sampled from a man aged 45-65 years with acute or convalescent COVID-19.

The rearrangement joins TRBV10-3 to TRBJ2-5; D perhaps matches TRBD2 (7 bases). Germline-derived CDR1 and CDR2 are ENHRY and SYGVKD. This CDR3 comprises 16 residues. V was cut by 3 bases and J by 4 bases, with 18 bases left in between. The CDR3 DNA reads TGTGCCATCAGTGACCCGAAGGGGGGGTTGGGAGAGACCCAGTACTTC. As protein: CAISDPKGGLGETQYF.

The rearrangement uses TRBV14 and TRBJ2-1; 7 bases fit TRBD2. There are 12 residues in the CDR3. Germline V lookup: CDR1 SGHDN, CDR2 FVKESK. The V and J ends lost 2 bases and 10 bases, in that order; junction bases with no gene match: 2. CDR3 sequence reads: CASSQIAGEQFF. In DNA form, the CDR3 reads TGTGCCAGCAGCCAAATAGCGGGCGAGCAGTTCTTC.

This sequence joins TRBV11-3 and TRBJ2-3; no firm D call. Trimming took off 0 bases at V and 0 bases at J, with 13 bases between the two ends. Per germline, CDR1 SGHNT and CDR2 YENEEA. The CDR3 has 17 residues. CDR3 loop: CASSLDGLSPSTDTQYF. The CDR3 bases are TGTGCCAGCAGCTTAGATGGCCTTTCACCTAGCACAGATACGCAGTATTTT.

CDR3 bases: TGTGCCAGCAGCTTAGGGGAAACTAGCGGGATGAGAGAGACCCAGTACTTC. It codes for CASSLGETSGMRETQYF. The chain carries TRBV7-2 and TRBJ2-5; 10 positions match TRBD2. Germline lookup yields CDR1 SGHTA and CDR2 FQGNSA. The CDR3 covers 17 residues. The V segment lost 1 base and the J segment 4 bases; nucleotides outside the gene matches: 9.

This chain uses TRBV11-2 with TRBJ2-1; TRBD1 is a possible D gene (5 bases). The CDR3 has 13 residues. V was clipped by 8 bases and J by 6 bases, with 14 bases between them. Per germline, CDR1 SGHAT and CDR2 FQNNGV. The CDR3 spells CASLQGVSNEQFF. In DNA, the CDR3 is TGTGCCAGCCTTCAGGGCGTAAGCAATGAGCAGTTCTTC.

The gene calls are TRBV5-1 and TRBJ1-1; D possibly corresponds to TRBD1 (5 bases). This CDR3 contains 15 residues. Trimming stripped 4 bases from V and 5 bases from J, with 18 bases between. Germline V lookup: CDR1 SGHRS, CDR2 YFSETQ. CDR3 nucleotides: TGCGCCAGCAGCCTTAACCAGGGTGGGCGGACTGAAGCTTTCTTT. It yields the protein CASSLNQGGRTEAFF.

The rearrangement uses TRBV4-1 and TRBJ2-7; 7 nucleotides agree with TRBD1. The CDR3 extends over 16 amino acids. Per germline, CDR1 MGHRA and CDR2 YSYEKL. V trimming: 5 bases; J trimming: 2 bases; junction bases outside the gene matches: 12. The CDR3 loop reads CASSADPGGPAYEQYF. The CDR3 DNA sequence: TGCGCCAGCAGCGCCGATCCAGGGGGACCAGCCTACGAGCAGTACTTC.

The rearrangement uses TRBV11-3 and TRBJ2-2, with 10 positions matching TRBD1. This CDR3 region has 16 residues. J was trimmed by 4 bases and V by 4 bases; bases with no gene match: 6. The germline V gene has CDR1 SGHNT and CDR2 YENEEA. The CDR3 bases are TGTGCCAGCAGCTCCTGGACAGGGGGAGTCACCGGGGAGCTGTTTTTT. Translating gives CASSSWTGGVTGELFF. The complete variable domain, with remaining parts taken from reference TRBV11-3 and TRBJ2-2, reads EAGVVQSPRYKIIEKKQPVAFWCNPISGHNTLYWYLQNLGQGPELLIRYENEEAVDDSQLPKDRFSAERLKGVDSTLKIQPAELGDSAVYLCASSSWTGGVTGELFFGEGSRLTVL.